The 3 T cell receptor beta chains below come from one sample, sequenced in a study of blood T cell repertoires in COVID-19. The protocol was immunoSEQ multiplex PCR, while the TCRdb copy is restricted to in-frame clones and leaves out a portion. The sample shows 250,000 or so clones, about 85% of them seen only once. Input material: PBMCs or T cells enriched from blood (not recorded which). Every receptor here comes from a man aged 30 to 39 who had recovered from COVID-19.

The chain combines TRBV5-1 with TRBJ2-3; no firm D call. Germline loops: CDR1 SGHRS, CDR2 YFSETQ. The CDR3 contains 13 residues. V was shortened by 2 bases and J by 3 bases, with 7 bases between the two germline ends. In DNA, the CDR3 is TGCGCCAGCAGCTTCCCCCAGACAGATACGCAGTATTTT. This sequence encodes CASSFPQTDTQYF.

This sequence joins TRBV3-1 (or the pseudogene TRBV3-2) and TRBJ2-7; perhaps TRBD2 as D (6 bases). Trimming removed 0 bases at V and 3 bases at J, with 15 bases between. The CDR3 is 16 residues long. Germline CDR1 and CDR2: LGHDT and YNNKEL (reference sequence). The CDR3 sequence is CASSQDPPGGDYEQYF. The CDR3 nucleotides read TGTGCCAGCAGCCAAGATCCCCCAGGCGGGGACTACGAGCAGTACTTC.

The rearrangement joins TRBV19 to TRBJ2-2; D uncertain. The V gene's germline CDR1 is LNHDA and CDR2 SQIVND (reference sequence). The CDR3 length is 13 residues. With 2 bases removed from V and 7 bases from J, the gap between germline ends came to 8 bases. In DNA form, the CDR3 reads TGTGCCAGTAGTATAAATTTAAACGGGGAGCTGTTTTTT. Protein: CASSINLNGELFF.